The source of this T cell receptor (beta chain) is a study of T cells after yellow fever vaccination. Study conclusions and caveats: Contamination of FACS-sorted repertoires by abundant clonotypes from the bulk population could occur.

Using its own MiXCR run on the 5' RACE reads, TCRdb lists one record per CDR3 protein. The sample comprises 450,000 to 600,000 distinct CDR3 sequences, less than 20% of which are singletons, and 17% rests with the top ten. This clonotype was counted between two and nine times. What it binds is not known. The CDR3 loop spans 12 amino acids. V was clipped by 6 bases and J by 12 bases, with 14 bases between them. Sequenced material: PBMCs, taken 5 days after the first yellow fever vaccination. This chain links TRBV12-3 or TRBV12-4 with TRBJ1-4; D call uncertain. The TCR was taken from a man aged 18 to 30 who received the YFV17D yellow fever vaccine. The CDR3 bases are TGTGCCAGCAGCCCCGGCAGTTCTCAACTGTTTTTT. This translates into CASSPGSSQLFF.